The 14 T cell receptor beta chains presented below share a single source sample, sequenced in a study of monozygotic twins with inflammatory bowel disease. TCRdb reprocessed the 5' RACE reads and reports one entry per CDR3 protein, with no DNA. Its table records about 330,000 distinct CDR3 sequences. The sample was blood. The receptors were gathered from a human donor with ulcerative colitis or Crohn's disease, or a healthy co-twin of an affected twin (not recorded which).

The rearrangement joins TRBV5-1 to TRBJ2-5; TCRdb reports TRBD1, a call that lacks DNA to check it against. CDR1 is SGHRS and CDR2 is YFSETQ in the germline V gene. The CDR3 runs 15 residues. CDR3 amino acids: CASSWTGREQETQYF.

This chain uses TRBV9 with TRBJ1-2. The CDR3 is 14 residues long. Germline V gives CDR1 SGDLS, CDR2 YYNGEE. The CDR3 here is CASSVGELWSGYTF.

This sequence joins TRBV5-5 and TRBJ2-7; TCRdb lists TRBD2, though no DNA is available to test this call. The length of the CDR3 is 15 residues. Per the germline V gene, CDR1 is SGHKS and CDR2 is YYEKEE (reference sequence). The chain's CDR3 is CASSWLRGGVYEQYF.

The J gene is TRBJ2-5, the V gene TRBV29-1; the TCRdb D gene call, TRBD2, has no DNA to confirm it. This CDR3 is built from 16 residues. Germline values: CDR1 SQVTM, CDR2 ANQGSEA. The CDR3 spells CSVEGEEGSLQETQYF. Variable domain in full (rest from reference TRBV29-1 and TRBJ2-5): SAVISQKPSRDICQRGTSLTIQCQVDSQVTMMFWYRQQPGQSLTLIATANQGSEATYESGFVIDKFPISRPNLTFSTLTVSNMSPEDSSIYLCSVEGEEGSLQETQYFGPGTRLLVL.

The rearrangement uses TRBV6-6 and TRBJ1-2. This CDR3 is built from 13 residues. Per germline, CDR1 MNHNY and CDR2 SVGAGI (reference sequence). CDR3: CASSYLGGYGYTF.

V usage is TRBV27 and J usage is TRBJ2-4; TCRdb indicates TRBD2, and absent DNA this call remains unverified. The CDR3 is 15 residues long. CDR1 and CDR2 (germline): MNHEY, SMNVEV (reference sequence). This CDR3 reads CASSPWATAKNIQYF.

The genes are TRBV28 and TRBJ2-7; TCRdb proposes TRBD1, but this gene call is untestable without DNA. This CDR3 region has 18 residues. Germline assignment: CDR1 MDHEN and CDR2 SYDVKM. CDR3 residues: CASSPTPPRTGIAYEQYF.

This chain connects TRBV20-1 to TRBJ2-6. Germline V CDR1 and CDR2: DFQATT, SNEGSKA (reference sequence). The CDR3 has 14 amino acids. CDR3: CSAHHPIGANVLTF.

The chain couples TRBV10-3 to TRBJ1-2. CDR3 length: 14 residues. CDR1 is ENHRY, CDR2 SYGVKD, per germline. The CDR3: CAISPQVSNYGYTF.

The J gene is TRBJ2-7, the V gene TRBV5-1; TCRdb indicates TRBD2, and absent DNA this call remains unverified. From germline, CDR1 is SGHRS and CDR2 YFSETQ. This CDR3 has 18 amino acids. The CDR3 sequence is CASSLKGLAGGGTYEQYF. The full variable domain, its missing parts supplied by reference TRBV5-1 and TRBJ2-7, is KAGVTQTPRYLIKTRGQQVTLSCSPISGHRSVSWYQQTPGQGLQFLFEYFSETQRNKGNFPGRFSGRQFSNSRSEMNVSTLELGDSALYLCASSLKGLAGGGTYEQYFGPGTRLTVT.

The chain combines TRBV30 with TRBJ2-7; TCRdb gives TRBD1 as the D gene, but with no DNA this cannot be confirmed. Germline CDR1 and CDR2: GTSNPN and SVGIG (reference sequence). The CDR3 runs to 11 residues. CDR3 in amino acids: CAWGGGGEQYF.

This sequence joins TRBV11-2 and TRBJ1-1. The CDR3 length is 12 residues. CDR1 is SGHAT and CDR2 is FQNNGV in the germline V gene. Here the CDR3 reads CASSRGGLMAFF.

The chain links TRBV24-1 to TRBJ2-5. Germline assignment: CDR1 KGHDR and CDR2 SFDVKD. The CDR3 runs to 12 residues. Here the CDR3 reads CATSQAGETQYF.

V and J are TRBV29-1 and TRBJ2-7. The CDR3 extends over 11 amino acids. Germline loops: CDR1 SQVTM, CDR2 ANQGSEA. CDR3 loop: CSVAGTYEQYF.